Listed here are 7 T cell receptor beta chains from one sample, sequenced in a study of monozygotic twins with inflammatory bowel disease (dated by TCRdb to between 2018 and 2021). Library construction relied on 5' RACE. TCRdb shows the sequencer as Illumina HiSeq 2500. Once TCRdb had reprocessed the reads, it stored one entry per CDR3 protein sequence and supplied no DNA. The sample table records under 45,000 distinct CDR3 sequences. The ten largest clones add up to 5.3% of the sample. Sequencing was carried out using blood. All receptors derive from a human donor with ulcerative colitis or Crohn's disease, or a healthy co-twin of an affected twin (not recorded which).

The chain links TRBV5-1 to TRBJ1-4; TCRdb gives TRBD1 as the D gene, but with no DNA this cannot be confirmed. CDR3 length: 14 amino acids. CDR1 is SGHRS and CDR2 is YFSETQ in the germline V gene. CDR3 loop: CASSLLTGGEKLFF.

The chain combines TRBV6-1 with TRBJ2-1; the D call of TRBD2 rests on TCRdb alone, since no DNA is present to check it. CDR1 and CDR2 (germline): MNHNS, SASEGT. The CDR3 runs 12 residues. The CDR3: CASRGGWDEQFF.

The rearrangement uses TRBV28 and TRBJ1-6. Germline CDR1 is MDHEN and CDR2 is SYDVKM. The CDR3 sequence is 16 residues long. CDR3 sequence: CASSLVSVSYNSPLHF.

The chain is built from TRBV7-9 and TRBJ2-3; TCRdb's D gene call, TRBD1, goes unchecked for lack of DNA. The CDR3 spans 15 residues. CDR1 SEHNR and CDR2 FQNEAQ come from the germline V gene (reference sequence). The CDR3 sequence is CASRAGTGGTDTQYF.

V usage is TRBV20-1 and J usage is TRBJ2-5; the D call from TCRdb, TRBD2, cannot be confirmed without DNA. Germline loops: CDR1 DFQATT, CDR2 SNEGSKA (reference sequence). The CDR3 runs to 13 residues. CDR3 region: CSARVAGVETQYF.

The chain is built from TRBV11-3 and TRBJ2-2; TCRdb lists TRBD1, though no DNA is available to test this call. This CDR3 contains 15 residues. Germline CDR1 is SGHNT and CDR2 is YENEEA. The CDR3 loop reads CASSLDGTGTGELFF.

CDR3 protein: CASSSPDRGPGNTIYF. The rearrangement joins TRBV28 to TRBJ1-3; TCRdb outputs TRBD1, but without DNA this stays unchecked. The CDR3 contains 16 residues. Germline V gives CDR1 MDHEN, CDR2 SYDVKM.